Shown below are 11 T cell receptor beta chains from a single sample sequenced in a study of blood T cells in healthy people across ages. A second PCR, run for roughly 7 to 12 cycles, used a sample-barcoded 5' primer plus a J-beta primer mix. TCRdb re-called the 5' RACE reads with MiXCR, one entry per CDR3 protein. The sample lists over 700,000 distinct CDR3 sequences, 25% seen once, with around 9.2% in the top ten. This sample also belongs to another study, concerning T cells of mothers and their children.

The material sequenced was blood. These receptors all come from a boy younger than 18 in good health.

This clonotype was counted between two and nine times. CDR3 protein: CASSYSRGGVLRDEQYF. The CDR3 nucleotides read TGTGCCAGCAGTTACTCGCGGGGAGGGGTCCTACGAGACGAGCAGTACTTC. The chain combines TRBV6-7 with TRBJ2-7; 7 bases are a match to TRBD2. TRBV6-7 is known as an ORF, though its function is uncertain. This CDR3 contains 17 residues. V was pared by 0 bases and J by 5 bases, with 13 bases of the junction left unmatched.

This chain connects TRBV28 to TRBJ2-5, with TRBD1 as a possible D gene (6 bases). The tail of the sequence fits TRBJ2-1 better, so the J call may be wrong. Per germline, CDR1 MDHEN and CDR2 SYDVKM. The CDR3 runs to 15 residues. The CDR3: CASSLRTERYNEQFF. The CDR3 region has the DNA TGTGCCAGCAGTTTACGGACAGAGCGCTACAATGAGCAGTTCTTC.

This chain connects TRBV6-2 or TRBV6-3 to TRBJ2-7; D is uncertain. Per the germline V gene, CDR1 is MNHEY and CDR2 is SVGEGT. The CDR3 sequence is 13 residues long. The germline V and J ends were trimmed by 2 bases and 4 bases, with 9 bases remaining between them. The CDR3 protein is CASSYENWYEQYF. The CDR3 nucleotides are TGTGCCAGCAGTTACGAAAATTGGTACGAGCAGTACTTC.

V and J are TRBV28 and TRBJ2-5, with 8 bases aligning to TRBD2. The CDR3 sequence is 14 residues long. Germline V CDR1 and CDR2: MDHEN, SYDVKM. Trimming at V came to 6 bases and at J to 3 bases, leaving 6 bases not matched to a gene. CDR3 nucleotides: TGTGCCAGCAGAGCGGGGGCCGGCGAAGAGACCCAGTACTTC. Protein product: CASRAGAGEETQYF.

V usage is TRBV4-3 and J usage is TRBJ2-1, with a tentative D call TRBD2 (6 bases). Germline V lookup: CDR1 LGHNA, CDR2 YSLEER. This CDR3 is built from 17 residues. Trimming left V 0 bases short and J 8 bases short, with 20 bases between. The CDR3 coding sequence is TGCGCCAGCAGCCAAGATGGCGGGGTCGGCAGGGCGGATGAGCAGTTCTTC. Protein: CASSQDGGVGRADEQFF.

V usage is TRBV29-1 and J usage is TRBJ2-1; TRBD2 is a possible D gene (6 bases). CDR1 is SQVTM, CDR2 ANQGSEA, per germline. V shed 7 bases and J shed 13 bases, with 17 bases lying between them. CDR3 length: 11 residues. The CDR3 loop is CSGGIAGIQFF. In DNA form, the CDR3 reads TGCAGCGGGGGGATCGCGGGGATACAGTTCTTC.

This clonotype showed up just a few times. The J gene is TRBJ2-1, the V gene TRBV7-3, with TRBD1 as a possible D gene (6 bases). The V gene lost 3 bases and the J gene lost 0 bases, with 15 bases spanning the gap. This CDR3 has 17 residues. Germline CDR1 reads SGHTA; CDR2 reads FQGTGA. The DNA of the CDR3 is TGTGCCAGCAGCTTCGGACAGTCCCCGAGCTCCTACAATGAGCAGTTCTTC. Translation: CASSFGQSPSSYNEQFF. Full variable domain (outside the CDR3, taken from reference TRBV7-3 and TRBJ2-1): GAGVSQTPSNKVTEKGKYVELRCDPISGHTALYWYRQSLGQGPEFLIYFQGTGAADDSGLPNDRFFAVRPEGSVSTLKIQRTERGDSAVYLCASSFGQSPSSYNEQFFGPGTRLTVL.

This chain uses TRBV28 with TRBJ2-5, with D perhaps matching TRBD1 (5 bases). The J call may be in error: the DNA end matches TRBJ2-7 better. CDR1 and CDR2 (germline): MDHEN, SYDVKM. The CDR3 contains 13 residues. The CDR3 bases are TGTGCCAGCAGTTCCAGGGTAGGGTACGAGCAGTACTTC. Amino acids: CASSSRVGYEQYF.

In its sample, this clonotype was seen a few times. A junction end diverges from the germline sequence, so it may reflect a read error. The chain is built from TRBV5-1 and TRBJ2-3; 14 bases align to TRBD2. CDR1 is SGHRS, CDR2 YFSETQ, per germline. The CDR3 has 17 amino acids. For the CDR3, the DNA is TGCGCCAGCAGCACCGGGACTAGCGGGAGTGGAGAAGATACGCGGTATTTT. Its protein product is CASSTGTSGSGEDTRYF.

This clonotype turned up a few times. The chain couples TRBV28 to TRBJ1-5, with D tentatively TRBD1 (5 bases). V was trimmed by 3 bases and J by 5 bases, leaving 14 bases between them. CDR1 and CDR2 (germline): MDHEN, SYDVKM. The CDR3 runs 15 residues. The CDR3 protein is CASSFSGLGDQPQHF. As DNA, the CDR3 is TGTGCCAGCAGTTTCTCGGGGCTGGGGGATCAGCCCCAGCATTTT.

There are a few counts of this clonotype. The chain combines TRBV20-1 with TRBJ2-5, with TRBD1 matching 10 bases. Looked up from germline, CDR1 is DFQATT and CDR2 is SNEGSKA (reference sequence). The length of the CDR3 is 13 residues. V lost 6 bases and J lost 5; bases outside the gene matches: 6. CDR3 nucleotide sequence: TGCAGTGCCGGGACAGGGGTTTCCGAGACCCAGTACTTC. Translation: CSAGTGVSETQYF.